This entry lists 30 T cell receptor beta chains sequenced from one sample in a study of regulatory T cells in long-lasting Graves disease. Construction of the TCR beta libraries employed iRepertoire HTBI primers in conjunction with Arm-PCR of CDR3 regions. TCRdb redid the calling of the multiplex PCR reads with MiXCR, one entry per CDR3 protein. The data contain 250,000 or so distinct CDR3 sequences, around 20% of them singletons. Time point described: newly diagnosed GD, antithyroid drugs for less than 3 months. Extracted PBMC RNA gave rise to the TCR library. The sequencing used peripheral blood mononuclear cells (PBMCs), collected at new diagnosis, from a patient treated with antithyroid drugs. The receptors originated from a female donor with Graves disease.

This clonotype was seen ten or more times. The CDR3 DNA reads as TGTGCCAGCAGCTTGGATCTGGATACGCAGTATTTT. Translating it yields CASSLDLDTQYF. The chain uses TRBV5-6 and TRBJ2-3; no reliable D call. Germline V CDR1 and CDR2: SGHDT, YYEEEE. V was cut by 0 bases and J by 6 bases, with 5 bases left in between. This CDR3 has 12 residues.

The CDR3 reads CASSTRGRGLSGELFF. For the CDR3, the DNA is TGTGCCAGCAGTACCCGCGGGAGGGGCTTGTCCGGGGAGCTGTTTTTT. V usage is TRBV6-1 and J usage is TRBJ2-2, with TRBD2 matching 9 bases. V gave up 5 bases and J gave up 6 bases; unmatched junction bases: 10. CDR3 length: 16 amino acids. The germline V gene has CDR1 MNHNS and CDR2 SASEGT.

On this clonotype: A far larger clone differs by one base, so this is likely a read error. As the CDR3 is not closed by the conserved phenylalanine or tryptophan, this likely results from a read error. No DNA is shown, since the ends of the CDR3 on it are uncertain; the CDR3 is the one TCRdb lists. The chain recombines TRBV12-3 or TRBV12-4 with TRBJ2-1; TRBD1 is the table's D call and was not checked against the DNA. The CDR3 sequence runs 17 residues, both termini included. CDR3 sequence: CASSPIGGTGAGDTQYL.

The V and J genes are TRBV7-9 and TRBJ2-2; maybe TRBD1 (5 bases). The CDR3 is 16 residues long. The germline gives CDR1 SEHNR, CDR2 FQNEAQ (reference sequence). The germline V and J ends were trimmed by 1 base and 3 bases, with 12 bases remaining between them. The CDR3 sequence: CASSLGNRIDTGELFF. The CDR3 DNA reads TGTGCCAGCAGCTTAGGGAACAGGATAGACACCGGGGAGCTGTTTTTT.

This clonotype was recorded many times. Here the CDR3 reads CASSGTDYSNQPQHF. The CDR3 coding sequence is TGTGCCAGCAGTGGGACGGATTATAGCAATCAGCCCCAGCATTTT. This chain uses TRBV6-2 or TRBV6-3 with TRBJ1-5, with D tentatively TRBD1 (5 bases). V was cut by 5 bases and J by 0 bases, with 11 bases left in between. Germline CDR1 MNHEY, CDR2 SVGEGT. This CDR3 is built from 15 residues.

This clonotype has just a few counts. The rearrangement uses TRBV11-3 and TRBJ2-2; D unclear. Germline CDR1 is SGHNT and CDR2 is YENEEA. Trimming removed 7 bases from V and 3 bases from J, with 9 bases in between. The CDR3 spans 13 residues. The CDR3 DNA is TGTGCCAGCAAAGGGATTCACACCGGGGAGCTGTTTTTT. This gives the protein CASKGIHTGELFF.

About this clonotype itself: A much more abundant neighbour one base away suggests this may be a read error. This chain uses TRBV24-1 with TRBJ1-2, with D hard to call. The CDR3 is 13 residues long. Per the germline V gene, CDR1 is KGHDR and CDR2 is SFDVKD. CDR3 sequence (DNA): TGTGCCATCAGTGGGTTGGGGAACTATGGCTACACCTTC. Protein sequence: CAISGLGNYGYTF.

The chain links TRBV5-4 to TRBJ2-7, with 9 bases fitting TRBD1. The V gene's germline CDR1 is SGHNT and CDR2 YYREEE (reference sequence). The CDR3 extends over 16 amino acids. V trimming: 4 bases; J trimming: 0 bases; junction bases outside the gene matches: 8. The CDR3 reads CASSLPPGQGSYEQYF. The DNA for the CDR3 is TGTGCCAGCAGCCTACCCCCGGGACAGGGCTCCTACGAGCAGTACTTC.

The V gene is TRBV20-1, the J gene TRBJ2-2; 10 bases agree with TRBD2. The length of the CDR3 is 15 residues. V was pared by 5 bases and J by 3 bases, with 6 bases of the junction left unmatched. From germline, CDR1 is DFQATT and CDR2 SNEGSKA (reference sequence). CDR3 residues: CSAPSGGGDTGELFF. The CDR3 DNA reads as TGCAGTGCTCCCAGCGGGGGGGGAGACACCGGGGAGCTGTTTTTT.

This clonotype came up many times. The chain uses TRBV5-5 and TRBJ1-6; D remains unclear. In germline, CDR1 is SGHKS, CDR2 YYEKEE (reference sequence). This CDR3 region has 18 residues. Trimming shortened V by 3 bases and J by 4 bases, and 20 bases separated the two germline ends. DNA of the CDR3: TGTGCCAGCAGCTCGACACCCCCGGGGTTCTGGTATAATTCACCCCTCCACTTT. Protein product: CASSSTPPGFWYNSPLHF. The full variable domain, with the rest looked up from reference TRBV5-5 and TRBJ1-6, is DAGVTQSPTHLIKTRGQQVTLRCSPISGHKSVSWYQQVLGQGPQFIFQYYEKEERGRGNFPDRFSARQFPNYSSELNVNALLLGDSALYLCASSSTPPGFWYNSPLHFGNGTRLTVT.

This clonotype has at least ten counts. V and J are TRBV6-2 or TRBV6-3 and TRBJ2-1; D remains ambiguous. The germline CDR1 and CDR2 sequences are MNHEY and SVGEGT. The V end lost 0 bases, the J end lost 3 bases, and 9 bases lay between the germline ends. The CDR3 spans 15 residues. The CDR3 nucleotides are TGTGCCAGCAGTTACTCTCGGTCGGGCTACAATGAGCAGTTCTTC. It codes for CASSYSRSGYNEQFF.

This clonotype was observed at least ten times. In DNA form, the CDR3 reads TGTGCCAGCAGCTCCGGGACTTACACTGAAGCTTTCTTT. It translates to CASSSGTYTEAFF. This chain uses TRBV5-6 with TRBJ1-1; tentative D call: TRBD1 (5 bases). This CDR3 is built from 13 residues. Germline CDR1 is SGHDT and CDR2 is YYEEEE. Trimming shortened V by 3 bases and J by 3 bases, and 9 bases separated the two germline ends.

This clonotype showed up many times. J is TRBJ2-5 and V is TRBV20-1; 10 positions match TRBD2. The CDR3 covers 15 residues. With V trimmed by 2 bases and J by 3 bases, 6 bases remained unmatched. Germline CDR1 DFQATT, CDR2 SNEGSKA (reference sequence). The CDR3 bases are TGCAGTGCTAGAAGCGGGAGGGAGACCAAAGAGACCCAGTACTTC. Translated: CSARSGRETKETQYF.

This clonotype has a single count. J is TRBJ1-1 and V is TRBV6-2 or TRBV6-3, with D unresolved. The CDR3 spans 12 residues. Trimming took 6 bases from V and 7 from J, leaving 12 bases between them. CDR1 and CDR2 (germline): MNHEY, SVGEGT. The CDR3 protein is CASSRSLGEAFF. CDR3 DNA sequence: TGTGCCAGCAGCCGTTCGTTGGGTGAAGCTTTCTTT.

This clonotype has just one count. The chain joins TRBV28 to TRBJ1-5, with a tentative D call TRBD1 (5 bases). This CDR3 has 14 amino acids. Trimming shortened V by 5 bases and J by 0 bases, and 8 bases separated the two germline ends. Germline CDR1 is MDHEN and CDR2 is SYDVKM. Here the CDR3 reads CASSDRASNQPQHF. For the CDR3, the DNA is TGTGCCAGCAGTGACAGAGCTAGCAATCAGCCCCAGCATTTT.

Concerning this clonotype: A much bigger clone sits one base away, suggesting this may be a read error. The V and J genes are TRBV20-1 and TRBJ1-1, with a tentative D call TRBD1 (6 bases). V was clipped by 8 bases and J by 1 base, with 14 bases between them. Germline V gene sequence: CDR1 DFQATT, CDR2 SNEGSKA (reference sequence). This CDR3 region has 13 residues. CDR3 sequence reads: CSTMGGPNTEAFF. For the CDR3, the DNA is TGCAGTACTATGGGGGGCCCGAACACTGAAGCTTTCTTT.

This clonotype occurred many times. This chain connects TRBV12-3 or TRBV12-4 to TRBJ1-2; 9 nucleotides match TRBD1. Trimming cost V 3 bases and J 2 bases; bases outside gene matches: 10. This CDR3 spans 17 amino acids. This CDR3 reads CASSFSDRGARNYGYTF. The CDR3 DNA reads TGTGCCAGCAGTTTTTCGGACAGGGGCGCCAGAAACTATGGCTACACCTTC.

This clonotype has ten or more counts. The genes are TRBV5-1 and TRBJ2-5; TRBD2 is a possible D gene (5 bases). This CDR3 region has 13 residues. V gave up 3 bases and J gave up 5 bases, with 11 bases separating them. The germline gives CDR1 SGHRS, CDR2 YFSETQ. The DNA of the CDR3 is TGCGCCAGCAGCTCCTTAGAGGGCGAGACCCAGTACTTC. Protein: CASSSLEGETQYF.

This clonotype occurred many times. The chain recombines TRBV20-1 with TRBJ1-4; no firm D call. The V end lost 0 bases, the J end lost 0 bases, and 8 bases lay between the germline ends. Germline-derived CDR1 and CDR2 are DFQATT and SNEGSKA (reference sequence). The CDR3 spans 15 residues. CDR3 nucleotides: TGCAGTGCTAGAGACCGGACTGCAACTAATGAAAAACTGTTTTTT. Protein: CSARDRTATNEKLFF.

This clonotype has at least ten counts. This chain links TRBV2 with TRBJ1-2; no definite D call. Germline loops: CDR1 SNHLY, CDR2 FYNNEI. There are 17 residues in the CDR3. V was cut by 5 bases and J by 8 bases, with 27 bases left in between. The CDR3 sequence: CASSYAGSTIKSGGYTF. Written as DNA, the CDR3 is TGTGCCAGCAGTTACGCGGGGTCAACTATCAAAAGTGGCGGCTACACCTTC.

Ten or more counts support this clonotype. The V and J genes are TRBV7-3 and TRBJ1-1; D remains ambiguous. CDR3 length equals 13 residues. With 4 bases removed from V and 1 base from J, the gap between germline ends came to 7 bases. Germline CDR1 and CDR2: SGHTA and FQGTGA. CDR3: CASSSYRNTEAFF. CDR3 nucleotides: TGTGCCAGCAGCTCCTACAGGAACACTGAAGCTTTCTTT.

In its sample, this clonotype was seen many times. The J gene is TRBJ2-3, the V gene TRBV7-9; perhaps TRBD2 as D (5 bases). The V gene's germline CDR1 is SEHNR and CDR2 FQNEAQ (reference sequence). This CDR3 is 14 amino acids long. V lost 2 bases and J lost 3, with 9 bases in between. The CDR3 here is CASSLFGKTDTQYF. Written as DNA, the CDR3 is TGTGCCAGCAGCTTATTCGGGAAGACAGATACGCAGTATTTT.

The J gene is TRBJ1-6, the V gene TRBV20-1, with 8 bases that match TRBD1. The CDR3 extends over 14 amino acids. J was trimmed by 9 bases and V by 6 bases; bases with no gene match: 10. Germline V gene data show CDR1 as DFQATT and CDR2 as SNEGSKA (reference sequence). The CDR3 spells CSARQGNNRSPLHF. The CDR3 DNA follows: TGCAGTGCCCGACAGGGGAATAATCGTTCACCCCTCCACTTT.

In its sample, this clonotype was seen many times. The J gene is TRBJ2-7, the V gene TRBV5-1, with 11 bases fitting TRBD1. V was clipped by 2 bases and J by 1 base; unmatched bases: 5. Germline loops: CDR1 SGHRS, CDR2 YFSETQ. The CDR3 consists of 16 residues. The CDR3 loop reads CASSFLDRGRSYEQYF. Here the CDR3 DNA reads TGCGCCAGCAGCTTTCTGGACAGGGGGCGTTCCTACGAGCAGTACTTC.

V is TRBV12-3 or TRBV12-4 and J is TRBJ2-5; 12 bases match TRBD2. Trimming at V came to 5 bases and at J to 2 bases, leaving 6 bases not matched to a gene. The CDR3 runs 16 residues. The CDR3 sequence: CASSPRLAGDQETQYF. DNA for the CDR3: TGTGCCAGCAGTCCCCGACTAGCGGGGGATCAAGAGACCCAGTACTTC.

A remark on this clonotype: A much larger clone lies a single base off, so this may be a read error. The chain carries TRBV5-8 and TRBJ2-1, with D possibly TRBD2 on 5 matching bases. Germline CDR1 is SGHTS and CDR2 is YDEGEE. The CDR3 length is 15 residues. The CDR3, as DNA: TGCGCCAGCAGCCCGAGGGTTCCTCGGGACAATGAGCAGTTCTTC. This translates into CASSPRVPRDNEQFF.

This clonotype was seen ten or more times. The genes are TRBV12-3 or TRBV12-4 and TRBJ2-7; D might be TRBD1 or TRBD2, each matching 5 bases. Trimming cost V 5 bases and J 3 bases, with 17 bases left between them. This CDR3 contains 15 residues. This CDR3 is CASSPTGTRIYEQYF. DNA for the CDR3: TGTGCCAGCAGTCCCACCGGGACCAGGATCTACGAGCAGTACTTC.

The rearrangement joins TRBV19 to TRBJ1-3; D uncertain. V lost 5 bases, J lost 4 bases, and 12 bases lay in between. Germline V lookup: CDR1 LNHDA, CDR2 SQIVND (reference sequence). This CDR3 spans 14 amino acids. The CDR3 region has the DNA TGTGCCAGTAGTGCAGGACTACGAGGAAACACCATATATTTT. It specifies CASSAGLRGNTIYF.

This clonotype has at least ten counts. CDR3 sequence: CASSPFDEQFF. The CDR3, as DNA: TGTGCCAGCAGCCCTTTCGATGAGCAGTTCTTC. V usage is TRBV7-9 and J usage is TRBJ2-1; no clear D. Germline CDR1 SEHNR, CDR2 FQNEAQ (reference sequence). There are 11 residues in the CDR3. The V end was cut by 5 bases, the J end by 8 bases, with 7 bases between. The full variable domain, its missing parts supplied by reference TRBV7-9 and TRBJ2-1, is DTGVSQNPRHKITKRGQNVTFRCDPISEHNRLYWYRQTLGQGPEFLTYFQNEAQLEKSRLLSDRFSAERPKGSFSTLEIQRTEQGDSAMYLCASSPFDEQFFGPGTRLTVL.

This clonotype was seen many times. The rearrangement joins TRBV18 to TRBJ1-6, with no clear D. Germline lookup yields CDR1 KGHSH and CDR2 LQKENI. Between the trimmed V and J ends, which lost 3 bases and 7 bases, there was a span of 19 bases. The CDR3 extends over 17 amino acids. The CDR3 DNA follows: TGTGCCAGCTCACCCCTCGCGGCAGACTATTCCAATTCACCCCTCCACTTT. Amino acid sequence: CASSPLAADYSNSPLHF.